This T cell receptor (beta chain) was identified during a study of identical twins (dated by TCRdb to the mid-2010s). General notes on the study: To test whether fetal clonotypes persist, this study deep-sequenced TCR alpha and beta repertoires from monozygotic twins, from unrelated adults of various ages, and from cord blood. Replicate twin experiments were performed at different times using different library preparation protocols to rule out contamination.

Receptors were amplified or captured by 5' RACE. TCRdb names Illumina HiSeq 2000 as the instrument used. Template switching added a universal primer binding site, and the final cDNA carried a unique molecular identifier that allowed TCR cDNA molecules to be counted accurately. First-strand cDNA for TCR alpha and beta chains was synthesized from specific primers in the conserved constant-segment region. To control for contamination, every cDNA library was double barcoded, receiving both a SMART-Mk sample barcode and Illumina barcodes. Two successive PCR steps introduced TruSeq adapter sequences along with Illumina sample barcodes. The Illumina HiSeq platform was used with custom primers to sequence TCR alpha and beta cDNA libraries. The study's own analysis went as follows. MiGEC processed the raw reads to extract unique molecular identifiers, while MiXCR was used to determine the CDR3 positions. For each individual, recombination models were inferred using an EM algorithm with the repgenHMM and IGoR tools. Shared clonotype analysis was performed with the tcR package in R, normalizing sharing by the product of cloneset sizes. Out-of-frame nonproductive sequences were analyzed to study raw recombination free of thymic and clonal selection effects. TCRdb trimmed public reads at Q25 via fastp, called clones via MiXCR and kept in-frame beta chains. All rows with the same CDR3 protein become a single entry with the most common DNA and genes. The V and J calls and clone size come from TCRdb's table, not from the authors' own analysis. The sample table contains 700,000 or so distinct CDR3 sequences; only one count was recorded for approximately 9% of them. 0.98% of the sample is held by the ten biggest clonotypes.

Only healthy Caucasian donors were included. Three pairs of female monozygotic twins, all aged roughly 18 to 29 years, were included in the twin cohort. The RNA used for TCR libraries was isolated from peripheral blood mononuclear cells. The germline V gene encodes CDR1 SGHRS and CDR2 YFSETQ. The CDR3 numbers 13 residues from cysteine through phenylalanine. Of the read, only the CDR3 DNA is kept; its 39 bases are in frame from base 1. The germline ends are 12 bases apart after V is trimmed by 1 base and J by 7 bases. As regards this clonotype: It has no known antigen specificity. No much larger clone is present one base from it, and per-base qualities are unavailable.

Overall study outcomes, separate from this receptor: Because the same donors could not be followed over many years, conclusions were based on cross-sectional statistical analysis. In monozygotic twins, recombination models systematically underestimated out-of-frame TCR alpha sharing, but the models matched the sharing seen between unrelated individuals. Out-of-frame TCR alpha sequences shared between twins showed an excess of low generation-probability sequences compared with coincidental sharing between unrelated individuals. Fewer insertions were carried by abundant cord blood beta clonotypes; a weaker similar trend was observed in young adult naive repertoires, while no such trend was observed in memory repertoires. Zero-insertion analyses could be partly confounded by invariant T cells such as MAIT and iNKT, although diverse VJ usage argued against such confounding for most clonotypes. The excess sharing between twins in beta out-of-frame sequences was weaker because fewer shared sequences reduced the signal-to-noise ratio.

This sample also appeared in a second study, on yellow fever vaccine responses in identical twins. The second study reports: According to the authors, the vaccine-induced T cell response in identical twins seemed to be partly convergent and partly specific to each individual. The study precisely tracked vaccine-responding T cell clones in identical twins.

This clonotype was sampled from a woman aged 18-29 years in good health. Sequenced material: PBMCs. The chain employs TRBV5-1 and TRBJ2-7, with the D gene not clear enough to name. The CDR3 here reads CASSLLDTEEQYF. The nucleotides are TGCGCCAGCAGCTTGCTAGACACGGAAGAGCAGTACTTC.